The clone carrying this TCR beta chain occurred a few times. Its antigen is currently unknown. Template switching added a universal primer binding site, and final cDNA carried unique molecular identifiers. TCRdb re-called the 5' RACE reads through MiXCR, storing one row per CDR3 protein. The table includes some 500,000 distinct CDR3 sequences, 12% to 15% detected once. Germline V CDR1 and CDR2: DFQATT, SNEGSKA (reference sequence). This CDR3 spans 14 amino acids. The V segment lost 3 bases and the J segment 5 bases; nucleotides outside the gene matches: 8. The data were taken from a study of identical twins. Overall study results and limits: In zero-insertion analyses, partial confounding could arise from invariant MAIT and iNKT cells.

The sample was also reused in another study, on yellow fever vaccine responses in identical twins.

The gene calls are TRBV20-1 and TRBJ2-5; TRBD2 aligns across 8 bases. The TCR was taken from a woman aged 18-35 years in good health. What was sequenced was CD4+ T cells sorted from blood. CDR3: CSARGSGGAETQYF. The DNA for the CDR3 is TGCAGTGCTAGGGGCAGCGGGGGCGCGGAGACCCAGTACTTC.